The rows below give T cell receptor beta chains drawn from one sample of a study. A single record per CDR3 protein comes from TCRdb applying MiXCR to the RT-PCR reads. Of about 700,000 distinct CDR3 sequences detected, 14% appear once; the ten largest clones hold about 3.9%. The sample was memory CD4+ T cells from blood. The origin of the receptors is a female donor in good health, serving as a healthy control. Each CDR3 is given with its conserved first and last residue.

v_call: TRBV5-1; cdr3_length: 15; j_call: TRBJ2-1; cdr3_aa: CASSLPQAGGGEQFF
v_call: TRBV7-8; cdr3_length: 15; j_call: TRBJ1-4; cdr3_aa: CASSLFPGVDEKLFF
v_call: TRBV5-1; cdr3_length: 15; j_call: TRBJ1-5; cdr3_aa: CASSLQGTGQEPQHF
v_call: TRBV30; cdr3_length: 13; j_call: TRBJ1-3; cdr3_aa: CAWTRTGGDTIYF
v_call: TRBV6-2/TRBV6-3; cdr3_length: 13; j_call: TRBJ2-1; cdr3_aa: CASRWTSYNEQFF
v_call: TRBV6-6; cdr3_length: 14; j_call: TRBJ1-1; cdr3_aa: CASSDTGGRDEAFF
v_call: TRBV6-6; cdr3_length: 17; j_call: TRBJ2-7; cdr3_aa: CASSFPHLTRARYEQYF
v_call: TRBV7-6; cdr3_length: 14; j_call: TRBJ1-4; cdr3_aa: CASSPDSTNEKLFF
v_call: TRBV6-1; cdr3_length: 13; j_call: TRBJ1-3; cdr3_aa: CATKEGAGNTIYF
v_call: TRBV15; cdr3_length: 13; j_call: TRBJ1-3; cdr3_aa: CATSREGVNTIYF
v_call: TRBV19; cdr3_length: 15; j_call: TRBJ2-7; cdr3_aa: CASSIWLAESKEQYF
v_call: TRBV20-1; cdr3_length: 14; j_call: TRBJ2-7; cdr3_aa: CSAPISGASYEQYF
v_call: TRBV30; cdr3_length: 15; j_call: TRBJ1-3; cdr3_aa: CAWSATDSSGNTIYF
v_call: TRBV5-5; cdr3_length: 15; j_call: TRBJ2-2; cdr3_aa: CASSATGGVPGELFF
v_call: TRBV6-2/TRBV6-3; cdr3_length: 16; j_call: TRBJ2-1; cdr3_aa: CASKFPGTGGRNEQFF
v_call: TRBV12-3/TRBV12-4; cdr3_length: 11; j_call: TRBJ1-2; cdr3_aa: CASSRVLGYTF
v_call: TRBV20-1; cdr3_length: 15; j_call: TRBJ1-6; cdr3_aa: CSASSSDRGNSPLHF
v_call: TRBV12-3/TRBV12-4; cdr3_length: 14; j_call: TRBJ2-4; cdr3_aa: CASARTEAKNIQYF
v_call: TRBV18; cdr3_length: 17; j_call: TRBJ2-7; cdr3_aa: CASSPGTSGTNSYEQYF
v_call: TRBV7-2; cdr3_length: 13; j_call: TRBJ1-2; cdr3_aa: CASSLGYGYGYTF
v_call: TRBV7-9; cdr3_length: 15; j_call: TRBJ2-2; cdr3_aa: CASSLEQGSTGELFF
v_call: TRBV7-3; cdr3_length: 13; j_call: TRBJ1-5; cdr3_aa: CASSLTPEQPQHF
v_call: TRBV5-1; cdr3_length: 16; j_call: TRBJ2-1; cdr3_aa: CASSPGEAGRYNEQFF
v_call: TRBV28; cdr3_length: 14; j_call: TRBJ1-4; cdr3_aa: CASSFWQGAEKLFF
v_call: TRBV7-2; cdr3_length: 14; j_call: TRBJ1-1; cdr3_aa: CASSLVYGGTEAFF
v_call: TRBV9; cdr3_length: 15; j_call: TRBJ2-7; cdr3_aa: CASSVGGTGYYEQYF
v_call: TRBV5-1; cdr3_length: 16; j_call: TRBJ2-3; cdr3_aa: CASSLEATGGTDTQYF
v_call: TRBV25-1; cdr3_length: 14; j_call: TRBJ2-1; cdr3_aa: CASSESGDYNEQFF
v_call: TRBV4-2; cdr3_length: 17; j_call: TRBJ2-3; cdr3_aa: CASSRHNRGQGTDTQYF
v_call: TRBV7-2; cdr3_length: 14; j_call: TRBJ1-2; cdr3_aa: CASRWDRGAYGYTF
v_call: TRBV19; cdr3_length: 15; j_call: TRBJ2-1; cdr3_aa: CASSIAASGRPRQFF
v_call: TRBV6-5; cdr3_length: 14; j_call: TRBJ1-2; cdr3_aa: CASSKGTENYGYTF
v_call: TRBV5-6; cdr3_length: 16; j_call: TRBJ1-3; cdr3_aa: CASTESPTGLGNTIYF
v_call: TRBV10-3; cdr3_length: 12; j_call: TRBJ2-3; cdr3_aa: CAIMGITDTQYF
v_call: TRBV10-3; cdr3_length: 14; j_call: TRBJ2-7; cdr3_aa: CAISGDLEGYEQYF
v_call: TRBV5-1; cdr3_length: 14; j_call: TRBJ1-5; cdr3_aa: CASSSTGLTEPQHF
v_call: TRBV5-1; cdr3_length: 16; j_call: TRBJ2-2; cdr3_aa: CASRNYRGEPPGELFF
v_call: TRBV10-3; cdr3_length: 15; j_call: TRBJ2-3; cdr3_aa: CAISAILAGGDTQYF
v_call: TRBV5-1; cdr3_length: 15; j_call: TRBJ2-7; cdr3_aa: CASSLRGGGSYEQYF
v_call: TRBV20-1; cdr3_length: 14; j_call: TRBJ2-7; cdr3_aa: CSASGNRDQYEQYF
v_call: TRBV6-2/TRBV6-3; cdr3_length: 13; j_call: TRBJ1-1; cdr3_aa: CASSRDSNYEAFF
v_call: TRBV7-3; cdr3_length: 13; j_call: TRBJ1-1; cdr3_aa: CASSLQGPTEAFF